What follows is one T cell receptor (beta chain) and its context. Method: immunoSEQ multiplex PCR; TCRdb's copy keeps in-frame clones and lacks some. Seen here are a few hundred thousand clones, around nine tenths observed once, and the top ten hold 5% to 6%. The V and J ends lost 10 bases and 5 bases respectively, with 17 bases between them. Looked up from germline, CDR1 is MNHEY and CDR2 is SMNVEV (reference sequence). This CDR3 contains 13 residues. The data were obtained in a study of blood T cell repertoires in COVID-19. The chain combines TRBV27 with TRBJ2-5, with D tentatively TRBD2 (7 bases). This receptor was taken from a man aged 30 to 39 who had recovered from COVID-19. Material: PBMCs or T cells enriched from blood (not recorded which). The CDR3 coding sequence is TGTGCCACCTCGGGGGGCCCGTTGGAGACCCAGTACTTC. Protein: CATSGGPLETQYF.